The 9 T cell receptor beta chains listed next were all sequenced from one sample in a study of beta chain features in type 1 diabetes. Study-wide results and caveats: Moderate yet significant TCRB CDR3 shortening was seen in Type 1 diabetes patients in all four CD4+ subsets.

No antigens are known for them. Sequenced material consisted of expressed TCRB transcripts (all of the isolated RNA was reverse transcribed). Produced via immunoSEQ multiplex PCR; TCRdb's table is partial and in-frame only. The sample yields roughly 53,000 clones, under 50% seen once. Sequencing was carried out using Tregs from blood. The source of these receptors is a man aged 25-45 years with type 1 diabetes.

DNA for the CDR3: TGTGCCAGTAGTATGATAGGCAGTTTCAGGGGCTACACCTTC. Its translation: CASSMIGSFRGYTF. The V gene is TRBV19, the J gene TRBJ1-2, with no clear D. Germline values: CDR1 LNHDA, CDR2 SQIVND (reference sequence). The CDR3 length is 14 residues. V shed 3 bases and J shed 8 bases, with 16 bases lying between them. Full variable domain (outside the CDR3, taken from reference TRBV19 and TRBJ1-2): DGGITQSPKYLFRKEGQNVTLSCEQNLNHDAMYWYRQDPGQGLRLIYYSQIVNDFQKGDIAEGYSVSREKKESFPLTVTSAQKNPTAFYLCASSMIGSFRGYTFGSGTRLTVV.

The V call is TRBV5-5, the J call TRBJ1-4; possible D gene TRBD1, 6 bases. This CDR3 region has 15 residues. The V and J ends lost 3 bases and 3 bases respectively, with 12 bases between them. The germline V gene has CDR1 SGHKS and CDR2 YYEKEE (reference sequence). CDR3 nucleotides: TGTGCCAGCAGCTCCCGGGACAAGTCTAATGAAAAACTGTTTTTT. It yields the protein CASSSRDKSNEKLFF.

J is TRBJ2-5 and V is TRBV7-2, with unresolved D. The germline CDR1 and CDR2 sequences are SGHTA and FQGNSA. V lost 5 bases and J lost 6, with 10 bases in between. The length of the CDR3 is 12 residues. Here the CDR3 reads CASSAYGQTQYF. CDR3 bases: TGTGCCAGCAGCGCCTATGGGCAGACCCAGTACTTC.

A few counts support this clone. The chain has TRBV6-5 and TRBJ2-7, with D tentatively TRBD1 (6 bases). This CDR3 has 14 residues. Trimming took off 5 bases at V and 0 bases at J, with 11 bases between the two ends. CDR1 is MNHEY and CDR2 is SVGAGI in the germline V gene. The CDR3 loop is CASSRDTRSYEQYF. The CDR3 DNA follows: TGTGCCAGCAGTCGGGACACCCGCTCCTACGAGCAGTACTTC.

This chain uses TRBV9 with TRBJ2-7; D possibly corresponds to TRBD1 (7 bases). The CDR3 totals 14 residues. The V end lost 2 bases, the J end lost 6 bases, and 15 bases lay between the germline ends. Per the germline V gene, CDR1 is SGDLS and CDR2 is YYNGEE. CDR3 bases: TGTGCCAGCAGCGTTGGAGGGGGCTCTTTCGAGCAGTACTTC. Amino acid sequence: CASSVGGGSFEQYF.

The chain combines TRBV28 with TRBJ1-5, with TRBD1 as a possible D gene (5 bases). The V and J ends lost 5 bases and 5 bases respectively, with 16 bases between them. Looked up from germline, CDR1 is MDHEN and CDR2 is SYDVKM. The CDR3 extends over 15 amino acids. The CDR3 coding sequence is TGTGCCAGCAGTAGCCCGGGGGACCCCTATCAGCCCCAGCATTTT. Its translation: CASSSPGDPYQPQHF.

V and J are TRBV11-3 and TRBJ2-5; D is perhaps TRBD1 (6 bases). From germline, CDR1 is SGHNT and CDR2 YENEEA. The CDR3 is 14 amino acids. V was clipped by 5 bases and J by 2 bases, with 12 bases between them. The CDR3 bases are TGTGCCAGCAGCCCAAGAAGGGGGCAAGAGACCCAGTACTTC. It codes for CASSPRRGQETQYF.

This clone was found a few times. The chain is built from TRBV6-6 and TRBJ1-2, with 8 bases fitting TRBD1. The CDR3 is 12 amino acids. Looked up from germline, CDR1 is MNHNY and CDR2 is SVGAGI (reference sequence). The V segment lost 5 bases and the J segment 7 bases; nucleotides outside the gene matches: 3. The CDR3 DNA is TGTGCCAGCAGTCTCCAGGGGGCTGGCTACACCTTC. This codes for CASSLQGAGYTF.

The CDR3 DNA is TGTGCCAGCAGTAACTGGGACTCCCTGGAGCAGTACTTC. Translated, it gives CASSNWDSLEQYF. The chain has TRBV6-1 and TRBJ2-7, with TRBD2 as a possible D gene (6 bases). From germline, CDR1 is MNHNS and CDR2 SASEGT. This CDR3 has 13 amino acids. V was cut by 5 bases and J by 7 bases, with 15 bases left in between.